The 23 T cell receptor beta chains below were found in one sample sequenced in a study of Ad26.COV2.S vaccination and SARS-CoV-2 variants. Here immunoSEQ multiplex PCR was the method, and the copy in TCRdb shows in-frame clones only, minus some. The sample carries 300,000 to 400,000 clones, around 83% recorded once. Treatment defined: around 19 received Ad26.COV2.S at low or high dose, single or two shots; 5 received placebo; per-sample allocation not given. At day 63 after the first vaccine or placebo injection, samples were drawn. The sequenced sample was peripheral blood, obtained in a trial of Ad26.COV2.S vaccine versus placebo. The source is a person between 18 and 59 years old who received the Ad26.COV2.S COVID-19 vaccine or a placebo.

This clone occurred once. The J gene is TRBJ2-1, the V gene TRBV11-3, with TRBD1 matching over 7 bases. The germline V gene encodes CDR1 SGHNT and CDR2 YENEEA. The length of the CDR3 is 16 residues. J was trimmed by 0 bases and V by 4 bases; bases with no gene match: 6. In DNA, the CDR3 is TGTGCCAGCAGCTCCAACAGGGGAAGCTCCTACAATGAGCAGTTCTTC. Translating gives CASSSNRGSSYNEQFF.

The J gene is TRBJ2-2, the V gene TRBV6-6, with 9 bases aligning to TRBD1. This CDR3 has 15 residues. The V segment lost 6 bases and the J segment 3 bases; nucleotides outside the gene matches: 5. CDR1 is MNHNY and CDR2 is SVGAGI in the germline V gene (reference sequence). CDR3 protein: CASSEDRGYTGELFF. For the CDR3, the DNA is TGTGCCAGCAGCGAGGACAGGGGTTACACCGGGGAGCTGTTTTTT.

The CDR3 loop is CASSEGGYYEQYF. CDR3 DNA: TGCGCCAGCAGTGAGGGGGGGTATTACGAGCAGTACTTC. The chain joins TRBV10-2 to TRBJ2-7; the D gene is possibly TRBD2 (6 bases). The CDR3 totals 13 residues. Germline V lookup: CDR1 WSHSY, CDR2 SAAADI. V dropped 2 bases and J dropped 4 bases, with 9 bases sitting between them.

CDR3 nucleotide sequence: TGTGCCAGCAGCCAAGAGCTAGCGGGAGGGCCGGTGGGAGATACGCAGTATTTT. It is translated as CASSQELAGGPVGDTQYF. The chain combines TRBV3-1 (or the pseudogene TRBV3-2) with TRBJ2-3; 12 bases match TRBD2. V was pared by 0 bases and J by 5 bases, with 9 bases of the junction left unmatched. From germline, CDR1 is LGHDT and CDR2 YNNKEL (reference sequence). The CDR3 extends over 18 amino acids.

J is TRBJ1-1 and V is TRBV7-9; D not resolved. CDR3 length equals 12 residues. The germline V gene has CDR1 SEHNR and CDR2 FQNEAQ (reference sequence). V was cut by 1 base and J by 8 bases, with 8 bases left in between. Here the CDR3 reads CASSLGTEEAFF. The DNA for the CDR3 is TGTGCCAGCAGCTTAGGTACAGAGGAAGCTTTCTTT.

This clone was found once. This chain connects TRBV4-3 to TRBJ2-1; 10 bases line up with TRBD2. J gave up 9 bases and V 1 base, and 12 bases lay outside the gene matches. Germline loops: CDR1 LGHNA, CDR2 YSLEER. The CDR3 length is 17 residues. The CDR3 loop reads CASSQALQLAGPFEQFF. Here the CDR3 DNA reads TGCGCCAGCAGCCAAGCGCTCCAACTAGCGGGGCCTTTTGAGCAGTTCTTC.

The chain employs TRBV6-6 and TRBJ2-5; TRBD2 might be the D (5 bases). V shed 0 bases and J shed 9 bases, with 14 bases lying between them. The CDR3 runs to 14 residues. The germline V gene has CDR1 MNHNY and CDR2 SVGAGI (reference sequence). This CDR3 reads CASSYSGPQEAQYF. The DNA for the CDR3 is TGTGCCAGCAGTTACTCCGGACCTCAGGAGGCCCAGTACTTC.

The chain joins TRBV7-2 to TRBJ2-2, with 9 positions matching TRBD1. V shed 10 bases, J shed 0 bases, and the junction held 3 bases outside the gene matches. The CDR3 is 14 amino acids. CDR1 is SGHTA, CDR2 FQGNSA, per germline. This CDR3 reads CANRQGANTGELFF. The CDR3 DNA sequence: TGTGCCAACCGACAGGGGGCGAACACCGGGGAGCTGTTTTTT.

This clone has only a few counts. The chain has TRBV15 and TRBJ2-7; TRBD1 aligns across 7 bases. Germline values: CDR1 LNHNV, CDR2 YYDKDF (reference sequence). This CDR3 is built from 15 residues. Germline trimming cut 3 bases from V and 5 bases from J; bases unmatched to any gene: 10. The CDR3 DNA is TGTGCCACCAGCAGGCCCGACAGGGAACGGAACGAGCAGTACTTC. Translating gives CATSRPDRERNEQYF.

The gene calls are TRBV4-1 and TRBJ1-6; no clear D gene. V was shortened by 0 bases and J by 0 bases, with 9 bases between the two germline ends. CDR1 is MGHRA, CDR2 YSYEKL, per germline. This CDR3 spans 17 amino acids. The CDR3 sequence is CASSQDRSSSYNSPLHF. CDR3 nucleotide sequence: TGCGCCAGCAGCCAAGACAGGAGTAGCTCCTATAATTCACCCCTCCACTTT.

V gene TRBV28 combines with J gene TRBJ2-7; 9 nucleotides agree with TRBD1. The CDR3 is 15 amino acids. Germline CDR1 MDHEN, CDR2 SYDVKM. V dropped 7 bases and J dropped 0; count of bases not matched to a gene: 7. CDR3 nucleotide sequence: TGTGCCAGCACGGTGCCGGGACAGGGCTCCTACGAGCAGTACTTC. Its protein product is CASTVPGQGSYEQYF.

The rearrangement links TRBV7-2 to TRBJ2-5, with D unclear. The germline V gene encodes CDR1 SGHTA and CDR2 FQGNSA. The CDR3 contains 13 residues. The V end lost 8 bases, the J end lost 3 bases, and 13 bases lay between the germline ends. This chain's CDR3 is CASRGSQKETQYF. The CDR3 DNA reads as TGTGCCAGCCGTGGTAGTCAAAAAGAGACCCAGTACTTC.

The V call is TRBV18, the J call TRBJ1-2; tentatively, D is TRBD1 (6 bases). Looked up from germline, CDR1 is KGHSH and CDR2 is LQKENI. Trimming removed 3 bases from V and 0 bases from J, with 11 bases in between. This CDR3 comprises 15 residues. CDR3 loop: CASSPGRGPNYGYTF. Here the CDR3 DNA reads TGTGCCAGCTCACCGGGCAGGGGTCCTAACTATGGCTACACCTTC.

The chain joins TRBV11-2 to TRBJ2-1; D gene ambiguous. The ends were cut back, 3 bases at V and 4 bases at J, with 10 bases in the middle. The CDR3 runs 14 residues. CDR1 is SGHAT, CDR2 FQNNGV, per germline. This CDR3 reads CASSLVQTYNEQFF. The CDR3 DNA sequence: TGTGCCAGCAGCTTGGTGCAAACATACAATGAGCAGTTCTTC.

The rearrangement links TRBV7-2 to TRBJ2-5; D is perhaps TRBD1 or TRBD2 (9 bases each). With 3 bases removed from V and 5 bases from J, the gap between germline ends came to 19 bases. In germline, CDR1 is SGHTA, CDR2 FQGNSA. The CDR3 length is 16 residues. The CDR3 loop is CASSFGTGTSLETQYF. The DNA of the CDR3 is TGTGCCAGCAGCTTTGGGACAGGGACTAGCCTGGAGACCCAGTACTTC.

The gene calls are TRBV7-2 and TRBJ1-1; D is uncertain. The CDR3 contains 13 residues. Trimming took off 3 bases at V and 4 bases at J, with 9 bases between the two ends. Germline assignment: CDR1 SGHTA and CDR2 FQGNSA. CDR3 in DNA: TGTGCCAGCAGCTTTGGACGGGGCACTGAAGCTTTCTTT. It yields the protein CASSFGRGTEAFF.

This clone was recorded only once. CDR3 in amino acids: CASSAAGGPYTGELFF. The CDR3 nucleotides are TGTGCCAGCAGTGCTGCAGGGGGACCATACACCGGGGAGCTGTTTTTT. The V gene is TRBV7-2, the J gene TRBJ2-2; 7 positions match TRBD1. The germline V gene has CDR1 SGHTA and CDR2 FQGNSA. CDR3 length equals 16 residues. V lost 6 bases, J lost 3 bases, and 10 bases stayed unmatched.

This chain connects TRBV29-1 to TRBJ2-7; 8 bases map to TRBD2. CDR1 and CDR2 from the germline V gene are SQVTM and ANQGSEA. Trimming at V came to 4 bases and at J to 3 bases, leaving 8 bases not matched to a gene. CDR3 length equals 14 residues. This CDR3 is CSVGLVAGNYEQYF. CDR3 nucleotide sequence: TGCAGCGTTGGGCTGGTAGCGGGGAACTACGAGCAGTACTTC.

This clone showed up just a few times. V is TRBV2 and J is TRBJ1-1, with TRBD1 matching over 8 bases. Germline CDR1 and CDR2: SNHLY and FYNNEI. V lost 0 bases, J lost 11 bases, and 8 bases stayed unmatched. CDR3 length: 14 residues. The CDR3, as DNA: TGTGCCAGCAGTGAAGCGCTTCAGGGGGCGCGGGCTTTCTTT. Its protein is CASSEALQGARAFF.

V usage is TRBV7-9 and J usage is TRBJ2-1, with D tentatively TRBD2 (5 bases). V lost 4 bases to trimming and J lost 0 bases, with 16 bases between them. The CDR3 consists of 17 residues. Germline V CDR1 and CDR2: SEHNR, FQNEAQ (reference sequence). CDR3 sequence: CASSSQRELSSYNEQFF. CDR3 in DNA: TGTGCCAGCAGCTCCCAGAGGGAACTGAGCTCCTACAATGAGCAGTTCTTC.

This clone appeared a few times. The chain combines TRBV5-6 with TRBJ1-5; 11 bases agree with TRBD1. CDR1 and CDR2 from the germline V gene are SGHDT and YYEEEE. The V segment lost 2 bases and the J segment 5 bases; nucleotides outside the gene matches: 3. This CDR3 comprises 15 residues. In nucleotides, the CDR3 is TGTGCCAGCAGCTTTGCGGGACAGGGGGATCAGCCCCAGCATTTT. The encoded protein is CASSFAGQGDQPQHF.

This clone is a singleton in its sample. The CDR3 here is CASRRGGLGTEAFF. CDR3 DNA sequence: TGTGCCAGCCGACGAGGGGGGTTGGGCACTGAAGCTTTCTTT. The chain uses TRBV7-6 and TRBJ1-1, with a weak D call TRBD1 (6 bases). Germline loops: CDR1 SGHVS, CDR2 FNYEAQ. The CDR3 length is 14 residues. The ends were cut back, 8 bases at V and 4 bases at J, with 17 bases in the middle. The whole variable domain, remainder taken from reference TRBV7-6 and TRBJ1-1, is GAGVSQSPRYKVTKRGQDVALRCDPISGHVSLYWYRQALGQGPEFLTYFNYEAQQDKSGLPNDRFSAERPEGSISTLTIQRTEQRDSAMYRCASRRGGLGTEAFFGQGTRLTVV.

This clone was recorded once. This rearrangement joins TRBV5-6 to TRBJ1-6, with D possibly being TRBD1 (6 bases). CDR1 is SGHDT, CDR2 YYEEEE, per germline. This CDR3 spans 15 amino acids. V was clipped by 4 bases and J by 2 bases, with 10 bases between them. CDR3 loop: CASSHRQAYNSPLHF. The CDR3 coding sequence is TGTGCCAGCAGCCATAGACAGGCCTATAATTCACCCCTCCACTTT.